Following are 29 T cell receptor beta chains from one sample sequenced in a study of blood T cell repertoires in COVID-19. Data came from immunoSEQ multiplex PCR; TCRdb stores just in-frame clones and leaves some out. This table has around 130,000 clones, more than 70% appearing once. Sequenced sample: peripheral blood. Every receptor here comes from a human donor in a cohort sampled during active COVID-19.

J is TRBJ2-2 and V is TRBV7-8; 9 bases match TRBD1. The CDR3 consists of 15 residues. CDR1 is SGHVS, CDR2 FQNEAQ, per germline. With V trimmed by 4 bases and J by 6 bases, 6 bases remained unmatched. The CDR3 DNA reads TGTGCCAGCAGCTACACCGGGACAGGGTCCGGGGAGCTGTTTTTT. Its protein is CASSYTGTGSGELFF.

This CDR3 reads CASSLTARLNYGYTF. The CDR3, as DNA: TGTGCCAGCAGTTTGACAGCCCGACTTAACTATGGCTACACCTTC. The chain joins TRBV28 to TRBJ1-2; tentative D call: TRBD1 (5 bases). The length of the CDR3 is 15 residues. CDR1 and CDR2 (germline): MDHEN, SYDVKM. With 3 bases removed from V and 1 base from J, the gap between germline ends came to 12 bases.

The table lists this clone with a few counts. In DNA form, the CDR3 reads TGTGCCAGCCAAAACTTGGGAGGTGAGCAGTTCTTC. Protein: CASQNLGGEQFF. This chain links TRBV27 with TRBJ2-1; D is perhaps TRBD2 (6 bases). Trimming pared 8 bases from V and 9 bases from J, leaving 14 bases between. This CDR3 has 12 residues. The germline CDR1 and CDR2 sequences are MNHEY and SMNVEV (reference sequence).

V and J are TRBV18 and TRBJ2-1; a possible D gene is TRBD2 (7 bases). The ends were cut back, 1 base at V and 2 bases at J, with 9 bases in the middle. The germline V gene has CDR1 KGHSH and CDR2 LQKENI. The CDR3 spans 15 residues. The CDR3 nucleotides read TGTGCCAGCTCACCACAGGGGGGGCCCTACAATGAGCAGTTCTTC. Protein sequence: CASSPQGGPYNEQFF.

This sequence joins TRBV7-8 and TRBJ1-1, with D hard to call. Germline CDR1 reads SGHVS; CDR2 reads FQNEAQ. Trimming left V 3 bases short and J 0 bases short, with 5 bases between. The CDR3 is 13 residues long. DNA of the CDR3: TGTGCCAGCAGCTTCATTTTGAACACTGAAGCTTTCTTT. This codes for CASSFILNTEAFF.

Comment on this clone: A read error may account for a junction end that differs from germline. This chain uses TRBV9 with TRBJ2-3, with D possibly TRBD2 on 7 matching bases. In germline, CDR1 is SGDLS, CDR2 YYNGEE. This CDR3 region has 17 residues. The CDR3 DNA is TGTGCCCGCAGCGTAGGAGGAGGGGGGGTCTTCACAGATACGCAGTATTTT. It encodes CARSVGGGGVFTDTQYF.

The chain has TRBV7-3 and TRBJ1-3; D not certain. The CDR3 has 15 amino acids. Trimming shortened V by 5 bases and J by 0 bases, and 11 bases separated the two germline ends. Germline loops: CDR1 SGHTA, CDR2 FQGTGA. The CDR3 loop reads CASSRGLNSGNTIYF. DNA of the CDR3: TGTGCCAGCAGCCGCGGACTGAACTCTGGAAACACCATATATTTT.

J is TRBJ2-5 and V is TRBV28; 10 positions agree with TRBD1. V was pared by 5 bases and J by 5 bases, with 2 bases of the junction left unmatched. Germline lookup yields CDR1 MDHEN and CDR2 SYDVKM. The CDR3 length is 13 residues. The CDR3 coding sequence is TGTGCCAGCAGTCTGGACAGGGGGGAGACCCAGTACTTC. Translated, it gives CASSLDRGETQYF.

The rearrangement links TRBV11-2 to TRBJ2-3; 7 bases agree with TRBD2. The V and J ends lost 5 bases and 5 bases, in that order; junction bases with no gene match: 10. The CDR3 has 15 residues. Germline CDR1 and CDR2: SGHAT and FQNNGV. CDR3 protein: CASSPRPLAGDTQYF. CDR3 DNA: TGTGCCAGCAGCCCGCGGCCCTTAGCGGGAGATACGCAGTATTTT.

The chain is built from TRBV6-4 and TRBJ1-3; 9 nucleotides match TRBD1. V shed 2 bases, J shed 0 bases, and the junction held 11 bases outside the gene matches. The CDR3 spans 19 residues. Germline V gene data show CDR1 as MRHNA and CDR2 as SNTAGT. This chain's CDR3 is CASSDPDLPDRGSGNTIYF. For the CDR3, the DNA is TGTGCCAGCAGTGACCCGGACCTCCCGGACAGGGGCTCTGGAAACACCATATATTTT.

In this sample, this clone turned up once. This chain links TRBV6-6 with TRBJ1-5; 7 nucleotides line up with TRBD1. The CDR3 is 13 amino acids. V dropped 6 bases and J dropped 6; count of bases not matched to a gene: 5. Per the germline V gene, CDR1 is MNHNY and CDR2 is SVGAGI (reference sequence). CDR3 nucleotides: TGTGCCAGCAGCGACAGGGACTCTCAGCCCCAGCATTTT. It codes for CASSDRDSQPQHF.

The rearrangement uses TRBV7-9 and TRBJ1-3; D is uncertain. Germline values: CDR1 SEHNR, CDR2 FQNEAQ (reference sequence). Trimming cost V 3 bases and J 0 bases, with 6 bases left between them. This CDR3 spans 14 amino acids. The CDR3 here is CASSFGLSGNTIYF. The DNA for the CDR3 is TGTGCCAGCAGCTTTGGACTCTCTGGAAACACCATATATTTT.

This clone has just a few counts. This chain links TRBV20-1 with TRBJ1-2; a possible D gene is TRBD1 (5 bases). V gave up 3 bases and J gave up 7 bases, with 12 bases separating them. The length of the CDR3 is 12 residues. Looked up from germline, CDR1 is DFQATT and CDR2 is SNEGSKA (reference sequence). The CDR3 DNA reads TGCAGTGCTAGTGCGGCCCAGGGTGGCTACACCTTC. As protein: CSASAAQGGYTF.

The V and J genes are TRBV4-1 and TRBJ1-3; the D gene is possibly TRBD1 (5 bases). CDR3 length: 14 residues. Between the trimmed V and J ends, which lost 2 bases and 1 base, there was a span of 6 bases. Germline values: CDR1 MGHRA, CDR2 YSYEKL. CDR3 DNA: TGCGCCAGCAGCCAACAGGGATCTGGAAACACCATATATTTT. Translating gives CASSQQGSGNTIYF.

In its sample, this clone was seen once. This chain connects TRBV6-6 to TRBJ2-5, with TRBD1 matching over 7 bases. The CDR3 extends over 15 amino acids. The junction had 10 bases not matched to a gene; V was cut back by 7 bases and J by 2 bases. From germline, CDR1 is MNHNY and CDR2 SVGAGI (reference sequence). CDR3 in amino acids: CASIPGGATQETQYF. As DNA, the CDR3 is TGTGCCAGCATCCCAGGGGGTGCCACGCAAGAGACCCAGTACTTC.

The chain has TRBV5-4 and TRBJ2-3; 13 nucleotides agree with TRBD2. J gave up 4 bases and V 5 bases, and 4 bases lay outside the gene matches. Per the germline V gene, CDR1 is SGHNT and CDR2 is YYREEE (reference sequence). The CDR3 spans 15 residues. CDR3 bases: TGTGCCAGCAGGTCGGGACTAGCGGGATCAGATACGCAGTATTTT. As protein: CASRSGLAGSDTQYF.

This clone was seen more than once but under ten times. The chain links TRBV29-1 to TRBJ1-1; 8 bases line up with TRBD1. CDR1 is SQVTM, CDR2 ANQGSEA, per germline. This CDR3 is built from 14 residues. V trimming: 6 bases; J trimming: 1 base; junction bases outside the gene matches: 7. The CDR3 DNA is TGCAGCGTCGGTCCCGGGACAGGGAACACTGAAGCTTTCTTT. It is translated as CSVGPGTGNTEAFF.

This clone has a handful of counts. The gene calls are TRBV6-2 or TRBV6-3 and TRBJ2-1; 12 positions match TRBD2. CDR1 is MNHEY and CDR2 is SVGEGT in the germline V gene. There are 16 residues in the CDR3. The ends lost 5 bases at V and 7 bases at J; junction bases unmatched: 9. The CDR3 loop is CASSDRLAGESNEQFF. The CDR3 coding sequence is TGTGCCAGCAGTGATCGACTAGCGGGAGAGAGTAATGAGCAGTTCTTC.

The rearrangement links TRBV12-3 or TRBV12-4 to TRBJ1-2, with TRBD1 matching over 7 bases. The CDR3 is 12 residues long. The V gene end was trimmed by 5 bases and the J gene end by 8 bases; junction bases not matched to a gene: 5. The CDR3 loop reads CASSRRDSGYTF. The CDR3 DNA reads as TGTGCCAGCAGTCGCCGGGACAGCGGCTACACCTTC.

The gene calls are TRBV5-8 and TRBJ1-5; D gene ambiguous. V was pared by 1 base and J by 3 bases, with 8 bases between. CDR1 is SGHTS and CDR2 is YDEGEE in the germline V gene. This CDR3 is built from 14 residues. The CDR3 loop is CASSLTVPNQPQHF. In DNA, the CDR3 is TGTGCCAGCAGCTTGACAGTCCCCAATCAGCCCCAGCATTTT.

V and J are TRBV19 and TRBJ1-2, with 12 nucleotides matching TRBD1. The J segment lost 8 bases and the V segment lost 5 bases, leaving 9 bases of the junction unmatched. Per the germline V gene, CDR1 is LNHDA and CDR2 is SQIVND (reference sequence). The CDR3 runs 15 residues. The CDR3 sequence: CASSSGAGTGGGYTF. CDR3 sequence (DNA): TGTGCCAGTAGTTCCGGGGCCGGGACAGGGGGCGGCTACACCTTC.

The V gene is TRBV7-9, the J gene TRBJ2-7; tentative D call: TRBD1 (6 bases). Germline V gives CDR1 SEHNR, CDR2 FQNEAQ (reference sequence). The CDR3 consists of 14 residues. With 6 bases removed from V and 7 bases from J, the gap between germline ends came to 19 bases. The DNA of the CDR3 is TGTGCCAGCAGTCTTCCGGGACAAGCGAGGGAGCAGTACGTC. It encodes CASSLPGQAREQYV.

The genes are TRBV5-1 and TRBJ2-3, with D tentatively TRBD2 (6 bases). Germline V gene data show CDR1 as SGHRS and CDR2 as YFSETQ. The CDR3 has 15 residues. V lost 3 bases to trimming and J lost 2 bases, with 13 bases between them. CDR3: CASSSTSLPTDTQYF. CDR3 bases: TGCGCCAGCAGCTCCACTAGCCTCCCCACAGATACGCAGTATTTT.

CDR3 residues: CASSMWGANEKLFF. As DNA, the CDR3 is TGTGCCAGTAGTATGTGGGGGGCTAATGAAAAACTGTTTTTT. The chain has TRBV19 and TRBJ1-4; TRBD1 is a possible D gene (5 bases). CDR1 and CDR2 (germline): LNHDA, SQIVND (reference sequence). The CDR3 is 14 residues long. The V end was cut by 3 bases, the J end by 3 bases, with 8 bases between.

This chain uses TRBV9 with TRBJ1-4; a possible D gene is TRBD1 (5 bases). Trimming cost V 0 bases and J 10 bases, with 16 bases left between them. The CDR3 totals 15 residues. Germline assignment: CDR1 SGDLS and CDR2 YYNGEE. CDR3 amino acids: CASSVGSGRGGKLFF. In nucleotides, the CDR3 is TGTGCCAGCAGCGTAGGTTCAGGGAGGGGCGGAAAACTGTTTTTT.

This clone was observed a handful of times. V gene TRBV7-2 combines with J gene TRBJ2-5; the match to TRBD2 covers 10 bases. The CDR3 is 16 residues long. J gave up 4 bases and V 2 bases, and 7 bases lay outside the gene matches. CDR1 SGHTA and CDR2 FQGNSA come from the germline V gene. The CDR3 DNA follows: TGTGCCAGCAGCTTAAGCGGGGGGGGGCTTCGAGAGACCCAGTACTTC. Amino acids: CASSLSGGGLRETQYF.

The chain couples TRBV14 to TRBJ2-3, with TRBD2 matching 12 bases. V was pared by 4 bases and J by 4 bases, with 6 bases of the junction left unmatched. Per the germline V gene, CDR1 is SGHDN and CDR2 is FVKESK. The CDR3 has 16 amino acids. This CDR3 is CASSPLAGGPADTQYF. In DNA, the CDR3 is TGTGCCAGCAGCCCCCTAGCGGGAGGGCCCGCAGATACGCAGTATTTT.

The chain links TRBV5-4 to TRBJ1-1; TRBD1 aligns across 10 bases. Germline CDR1 SGHNT, CDR2 YYREEE (reference sequence). CDR3 length equals 16 residues. With 6 bases clipped from V and 4 bases from J, the junction kept 12 bases outside the gene matches. The CDR3: CASTAGTGVSGTEAFF. The CDR3 DNA follows: TGTGCCAGCACCGCCGGGACAGGGGTAAGTGGCACTGAAGCTTTCTTT.

This rearrangement joins TRBV5-4 to TRBJ2-1; D might be TRBD1 (6 bases). The ends were cut back, 0 bases at V and 1 base at J, with 17 bases in the middle. The V gene's germline CDR1 is SGHNT and CDR2 YYREEE (reference sequence). The CDR3 runs 18 residues. The CDR3 DNA sequence: TGTGCCAGCAGCTTGGACCCGTTGAGGGGGTGGTCCTACAATGAGCAGTTCTTC. Its protein is CASSLDPLRGWSYNEQFF.